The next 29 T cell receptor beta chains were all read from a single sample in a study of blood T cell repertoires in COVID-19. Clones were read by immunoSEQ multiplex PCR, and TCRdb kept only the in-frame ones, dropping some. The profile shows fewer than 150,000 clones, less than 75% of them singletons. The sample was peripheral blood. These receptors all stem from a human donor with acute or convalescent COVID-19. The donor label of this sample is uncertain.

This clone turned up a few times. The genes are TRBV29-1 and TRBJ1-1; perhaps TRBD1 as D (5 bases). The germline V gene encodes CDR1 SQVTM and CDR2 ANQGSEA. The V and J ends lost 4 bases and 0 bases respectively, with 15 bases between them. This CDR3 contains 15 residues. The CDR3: CSVVRQSRMNTEAFF. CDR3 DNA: TGCAGCGTTGTCCGACAGAGCAGAATGAACACTGAAGCTTTCTTT.

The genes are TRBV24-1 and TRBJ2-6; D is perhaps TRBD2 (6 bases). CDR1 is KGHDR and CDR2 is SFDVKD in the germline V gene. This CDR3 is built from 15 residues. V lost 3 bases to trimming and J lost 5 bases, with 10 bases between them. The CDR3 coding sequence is TGTGCCACCAGTGATGGAGGGGATAGGGCCAACGTCCTGACTTTC. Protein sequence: CATSDGGDRANVLTF.

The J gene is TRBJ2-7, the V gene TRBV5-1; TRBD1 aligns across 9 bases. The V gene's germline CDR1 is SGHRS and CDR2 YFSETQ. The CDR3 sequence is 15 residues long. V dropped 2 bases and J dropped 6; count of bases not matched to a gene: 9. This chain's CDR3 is CASSFTGTGSGEQYF. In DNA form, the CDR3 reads TGCGCCAGCAGCTTTACCGGGACAGGGTCCGGCGAGCAGTACTTC.

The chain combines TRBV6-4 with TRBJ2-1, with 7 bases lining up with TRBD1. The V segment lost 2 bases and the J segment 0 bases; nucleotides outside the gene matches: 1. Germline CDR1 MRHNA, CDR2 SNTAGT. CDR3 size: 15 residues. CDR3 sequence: CASSDRDSSYNEQFF. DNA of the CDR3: TGTGCCAGCAGTGACCGGGACAGCTCCTACAATGAGCAGTTCTTC.

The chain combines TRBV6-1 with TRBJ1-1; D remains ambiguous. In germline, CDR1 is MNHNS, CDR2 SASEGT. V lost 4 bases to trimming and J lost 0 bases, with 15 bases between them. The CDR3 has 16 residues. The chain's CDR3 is CASSAAGVNMNTEAFF. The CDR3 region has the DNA TGTGCCAGCAGTGCCGCGGGTGTGAATATGAACACTGAAGCTTTCTTT.

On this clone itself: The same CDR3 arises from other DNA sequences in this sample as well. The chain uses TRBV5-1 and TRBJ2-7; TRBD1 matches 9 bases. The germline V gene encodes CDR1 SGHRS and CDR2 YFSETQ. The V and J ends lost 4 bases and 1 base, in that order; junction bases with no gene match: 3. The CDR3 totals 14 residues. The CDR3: CASSPGTGSYEQYF. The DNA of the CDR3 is TGCGCCAGCAGCCCAGGGACAGGGTCCTACGAGCAGTACTTC.

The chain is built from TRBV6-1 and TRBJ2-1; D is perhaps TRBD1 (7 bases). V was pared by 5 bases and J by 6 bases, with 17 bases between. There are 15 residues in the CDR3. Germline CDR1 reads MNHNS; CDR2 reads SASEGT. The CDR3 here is CASSQTNRGGNEQFF. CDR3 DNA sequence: TGTGCCAGCAGTCAAACGAACAGGGGAGGCAATGAGCAGTTCTTC.

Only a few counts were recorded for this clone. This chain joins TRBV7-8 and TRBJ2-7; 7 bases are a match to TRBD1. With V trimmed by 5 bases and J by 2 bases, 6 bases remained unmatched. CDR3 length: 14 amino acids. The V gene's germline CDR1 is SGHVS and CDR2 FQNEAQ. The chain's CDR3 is CASSATGQTYEQYV. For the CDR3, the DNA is TGTGCCAGCAGCGCCACGGGACAGACCTACGAGCAGTACGTC.

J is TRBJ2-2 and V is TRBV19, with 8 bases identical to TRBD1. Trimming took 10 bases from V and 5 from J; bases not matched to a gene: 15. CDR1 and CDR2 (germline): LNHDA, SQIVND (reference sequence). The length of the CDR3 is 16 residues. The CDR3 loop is CATRKDRVWGTGELFF. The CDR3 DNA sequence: TGTGCCACCAGAAAGGACAGGGTGTGGGGAACCGGGGAGCTGTTTTTT.

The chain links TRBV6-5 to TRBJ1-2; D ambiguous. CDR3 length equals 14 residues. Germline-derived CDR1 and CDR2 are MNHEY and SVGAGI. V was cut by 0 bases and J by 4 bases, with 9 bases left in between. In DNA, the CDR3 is TGTGCCAGCAGTTACTCGATCGGAGGCTATGGCTACACCTTC. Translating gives CASSYSIGGYGYTF.

DNA for the CDR3: TGTGCCTGGAGTGGAGGGTGGGAGCTGTTTTTT. Its protein is CAWSGGWELFF. The V call is TRBV30, the J call TRBJ2-2; weak D call: TRBD2 (5 bases). Germline V gene sequence: CDR1 GTSNPN, CDR2 SVGIG (reference sequence). The CDR3 has 11 residues. The V end was cut by 1 base, the J end by 9 bases, with 6 bases between.

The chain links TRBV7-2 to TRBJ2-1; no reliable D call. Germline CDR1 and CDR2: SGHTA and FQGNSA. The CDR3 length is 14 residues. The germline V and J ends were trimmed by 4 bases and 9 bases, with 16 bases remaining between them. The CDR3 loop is CASSSPSLMLEQFF. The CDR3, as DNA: TGTGCCAGCAGCTCACCGAGCCTAATGCTTGAGCAGTTCTTC.

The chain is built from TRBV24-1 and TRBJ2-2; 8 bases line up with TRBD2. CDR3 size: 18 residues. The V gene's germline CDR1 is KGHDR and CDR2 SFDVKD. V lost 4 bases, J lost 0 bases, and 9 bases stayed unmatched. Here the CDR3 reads CATSEGWSGGANTGELFF. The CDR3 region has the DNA TGTGCCACCAGTGAAGGATGGAGCGGGGGAGCGAACACCGGGGAGCTGTTTTTT.

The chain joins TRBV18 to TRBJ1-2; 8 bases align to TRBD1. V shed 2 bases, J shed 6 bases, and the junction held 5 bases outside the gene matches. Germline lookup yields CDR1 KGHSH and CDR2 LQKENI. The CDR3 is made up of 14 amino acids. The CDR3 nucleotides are TGTGCCAGCTCACCATCGACAGGGGCTAATGGCTACACCTTC. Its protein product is CASSPSTGANGYTF.

CDR3 DNA: TGTGCCAGCTCACCACCTGGGGACAAGAACACTGAAGCTTTCTTT. Its translation is CASSPPGDKNTEAFF. This rearrangement joins TRBV18 to TRBJ1-1; D is perhaps TRBD1 (6 bases). The CDR3 extends over 15 amino acids. Trimming stripped 0 bases from V and 1 base from J, with 9 bases between. Per germline, CDR1 KGHSH and CDR2 LQKENI.

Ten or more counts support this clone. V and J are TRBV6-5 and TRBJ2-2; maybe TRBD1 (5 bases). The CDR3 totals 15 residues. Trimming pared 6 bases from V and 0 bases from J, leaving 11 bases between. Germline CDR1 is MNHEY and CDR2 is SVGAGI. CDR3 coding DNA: TGTGCCAGCAGAAGACAGCTGACGAACACCGGGGAGCTGTTTTTT. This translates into CASRRQLTNTGELFF.

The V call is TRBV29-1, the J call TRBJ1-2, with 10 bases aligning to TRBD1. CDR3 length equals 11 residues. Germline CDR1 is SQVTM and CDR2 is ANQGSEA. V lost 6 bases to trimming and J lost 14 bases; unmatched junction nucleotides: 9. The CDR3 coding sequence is TGCAGCGTCCAGACAGGGGGCTGGGTTACCTTC. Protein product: CSVQTGGWVTF.

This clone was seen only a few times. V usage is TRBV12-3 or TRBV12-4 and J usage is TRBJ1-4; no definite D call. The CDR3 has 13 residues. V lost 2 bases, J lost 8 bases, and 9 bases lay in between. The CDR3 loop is CASSLTGEEKLFF. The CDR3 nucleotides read TGTGCCAGCAGTTTAACTGGAGAGGAAAAACTGTTTTTT.

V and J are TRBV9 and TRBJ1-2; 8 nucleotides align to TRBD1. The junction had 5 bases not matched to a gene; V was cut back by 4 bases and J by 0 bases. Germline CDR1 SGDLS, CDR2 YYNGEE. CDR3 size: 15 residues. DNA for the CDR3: TGTGCCAGCAGCTCCCGACAGGGGACTAACTATGGCTACACCTTC. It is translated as CASSSRQGTNYGYTF. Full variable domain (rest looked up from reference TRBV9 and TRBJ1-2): DSGVTQTPKHLITATGQRVTLRCSPRSGDLSVYWYQQSLDQGLQFLIQYYNGEERAKGNILERFSAQQFPDLHSELNLSSLELGDSALYFCASSSRQGTNYGYTFGSGTRLTVV.

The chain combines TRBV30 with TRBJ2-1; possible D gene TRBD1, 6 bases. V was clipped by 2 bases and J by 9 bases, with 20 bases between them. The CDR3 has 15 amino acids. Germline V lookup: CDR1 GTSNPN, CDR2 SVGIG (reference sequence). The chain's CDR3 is CAWSTRGQGPSEQFF. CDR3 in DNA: TGTGCCTGGAGTACACGGGGACAAGGGCCCAGTGAGCAGTTCTTC.

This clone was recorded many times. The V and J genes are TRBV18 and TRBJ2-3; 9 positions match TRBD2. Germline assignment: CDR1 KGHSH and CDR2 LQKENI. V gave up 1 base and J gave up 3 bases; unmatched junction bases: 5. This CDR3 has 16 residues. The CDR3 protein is CASSPRKRGETDTQYF. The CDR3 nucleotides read TGTGCCAGCTCACCACGCAAGCGGGGGGAAACAGATACGCAGTATTTT.

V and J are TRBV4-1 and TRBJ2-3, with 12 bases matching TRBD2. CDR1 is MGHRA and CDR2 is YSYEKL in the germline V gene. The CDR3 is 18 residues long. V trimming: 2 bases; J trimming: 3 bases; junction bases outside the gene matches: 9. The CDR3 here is CASSQPSGGARGTDTQYF. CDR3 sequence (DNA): TGCGCCAGCAGCCAACCTAGCGGGGGGGCCCGTGGGACAGATACGCAGTATTTT.

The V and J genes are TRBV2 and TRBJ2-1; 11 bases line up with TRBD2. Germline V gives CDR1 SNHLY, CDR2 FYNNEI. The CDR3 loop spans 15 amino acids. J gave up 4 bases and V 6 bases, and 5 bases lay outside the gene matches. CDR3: CASRVTSGGYNEQFF. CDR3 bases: TGTGCCAGCAGAGTTACTAGCGGGGGTTACAATGAGCAGTTCTTC.

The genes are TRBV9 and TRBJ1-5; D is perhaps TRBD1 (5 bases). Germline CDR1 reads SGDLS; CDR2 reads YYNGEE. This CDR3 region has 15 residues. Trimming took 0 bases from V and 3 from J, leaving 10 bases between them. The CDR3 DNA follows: TGTGCCAGCAGCGTAGACCCAGGGAACAATCAGCCCCAGCATTTT. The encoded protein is CASSVDPGNNQPQHF.

As DNA, the CDR3 is TGCGCCAGCAGCTTGGCCCTGTGGGGGCCAGAAGAAAAACTGTTTTTT. Translated: CASSLALWGPEEKLFF. V and J are TRBV5-1 and TRBJ1-4; TRBD1 might be the D (6 bases). Germline V lookup: CDR1 SGHRS, CDR2 YFSETQ. Trimming shortened V by 0 bases and J by 8 bases, and 17 bases separated the two germline ends. This CDR3 contains 16 residues.

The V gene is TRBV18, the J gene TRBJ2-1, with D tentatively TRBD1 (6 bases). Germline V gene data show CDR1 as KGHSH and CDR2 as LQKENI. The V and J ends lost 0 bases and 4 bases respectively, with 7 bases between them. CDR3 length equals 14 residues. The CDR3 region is CASSPPTGYNEQFF. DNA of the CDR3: TGTGCCAGCTCACCACCAACAGGGTACAATGAGCAGTTCTTC.

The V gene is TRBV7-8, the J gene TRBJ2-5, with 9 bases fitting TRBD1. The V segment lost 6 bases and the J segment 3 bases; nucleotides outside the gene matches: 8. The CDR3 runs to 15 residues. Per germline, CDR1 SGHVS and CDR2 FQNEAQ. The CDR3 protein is CASSSTGTGKETQYF. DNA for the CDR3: TGTGCCAGCAGTTCCACCGGGACAGGGAAAGAGACCCAGTACTTC.

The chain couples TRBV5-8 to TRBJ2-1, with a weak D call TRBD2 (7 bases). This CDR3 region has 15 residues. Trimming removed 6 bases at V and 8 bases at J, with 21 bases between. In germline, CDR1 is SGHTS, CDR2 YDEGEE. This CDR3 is CASNLWGGPGDEQFF. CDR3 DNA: TGTGCCAGCAACCTTTGGGGGGGGCCCGGGGATGAGCAGTTCTTC.

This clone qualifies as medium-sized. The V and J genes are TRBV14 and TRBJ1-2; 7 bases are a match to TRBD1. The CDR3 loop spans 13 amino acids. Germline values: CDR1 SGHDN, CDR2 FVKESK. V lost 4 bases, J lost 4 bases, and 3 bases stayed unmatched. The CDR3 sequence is CASSPDRTYGYTF. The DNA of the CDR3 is TGTGCCAGCAGCCCGGACAGGACCTATGGCTACACCTTC.